This TCR beta chain originates from a study of blood T cell repertoires in COVID-19. Study-level information: Donors in the United States, Italy and Spain gave samples during acute or convalescent COVID-19. T cells, B-cell-depleted T cells, or PBMCs provided the cDNA or gDNA that served as material.

Participant-reported clinical history was the basis for cohort assignment. Donors in Cohort 3 who had recovered were those with two negative PCRs, healthcare professional clearance, or resolution of their symptoms. Trimming pared 8 bases from V and 4 bases from J, leaving 13 bases between. This CDR3 contains 13 residues. Germline V gene sequence: CDR1 SGHAT, CDR2 FQNNGV. This table comes from immunoSEQ multiplex PCR, and its TCRdb copy is limited to in-frame clones, with some not included. The sample contains hundreds of thousands of clones, 80% to 90% of which appear only once. The sequencing input was PBMCs or T cells enriched from blood (not recorded which). This receptor was identified in a man under 40 who had recovered from COVID-19. V is TRBV11-2 and J is TRBJ2-3; the D gene is possibly TRBD2 (6 bases). This CDR3 reads CASGRPGPDTQYF. CDR3 bases: TGTGCCAGCGGGAGGCCTGGCCCAGATACGCAGTATTTT.